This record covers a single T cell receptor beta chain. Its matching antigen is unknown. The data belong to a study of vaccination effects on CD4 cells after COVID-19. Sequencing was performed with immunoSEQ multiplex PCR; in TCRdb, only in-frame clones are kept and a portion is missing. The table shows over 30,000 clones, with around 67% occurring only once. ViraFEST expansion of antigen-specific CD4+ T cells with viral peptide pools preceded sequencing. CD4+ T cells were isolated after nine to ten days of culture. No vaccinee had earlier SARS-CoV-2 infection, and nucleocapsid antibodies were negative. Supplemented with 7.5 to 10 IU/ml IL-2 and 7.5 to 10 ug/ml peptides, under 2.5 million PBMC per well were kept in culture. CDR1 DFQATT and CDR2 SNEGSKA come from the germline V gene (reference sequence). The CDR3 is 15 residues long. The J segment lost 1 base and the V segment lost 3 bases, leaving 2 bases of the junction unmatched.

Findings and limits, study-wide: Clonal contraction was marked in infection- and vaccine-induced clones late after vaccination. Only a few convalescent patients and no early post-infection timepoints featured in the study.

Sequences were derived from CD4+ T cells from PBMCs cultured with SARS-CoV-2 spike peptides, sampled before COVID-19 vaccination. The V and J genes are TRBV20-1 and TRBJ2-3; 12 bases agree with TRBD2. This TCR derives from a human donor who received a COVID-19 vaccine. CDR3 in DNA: TGCAGTGCTAGTCTAGCGGGGGGGCGCACAGATACGCAGTATTTT. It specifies CSASLAGGRTDTQYF.